The 24 T cell receptor beta chains in this list originate from one sample, sequenced in a study of CD8+CD57+ T cells in acquired aplastic anemia. Template material for TCR beta VDJ and CDR3 profiling consisted of genomic DNA. TCRdb re-derived calls from the reads in MiXCR, one entry per CDR3 protein. The sample consists of about 210,000 distinct CDR3 sequences, roughly 35% of them appearing once. The material sequenced was sorted CD4+, CD8+, or CD8+CD57+ T cells (not recorded which) from PBMCs. The source of these receptors is a human donor in good health, serving as a control.

This clonotype has a handful of counts. The V gene is TRBV4-1, the J gene TRBJ1-1; D is perhaps TRBD1 (6 bases). The V and J ends lost 8 bases and 1 base respectively, with 14 bases between them. The CDR3 consists of 14 residues. Germline CDR1 reads MGHRA; CDR2 reads YSYEKL. The CDR3 region is CASRNRAENTEAFF. CDR3 nucleotide sequence: TGCGCCAGCCGGAACAGGGCCGAGAACACTGAAGCTTTCTTT.

The chain couples TRBV10-3 to TRBJ2-1, with D perhaps given as TRBD1 or TRBD2 (5 bases each). Per the germline V gene, CDR1 is ENHRY and CDR2 is SYGVKD. The CDR3 length is 15 residues. V lost 6 bases and J 8 bases, leaving 20 bases between the germline ends. The CDR3 bases are TGTGCCATCAGGGCCGGGGACGCCATTTACCATGAGCAGTTCTTC. Protein: CAIRAGDAIYHEQFF.

The chain links TRBV7-8 to TRBJ2-3; 7 bases agree with TRBD2. Germline lookup yields CDR1 SGHVS and CDR2 FQNEAQ. The V and J ends lost 2 bases and 2 bases, in that order; junction bases with no gene match: 7. This CDR3 contains 16 residues. DNA of the CDR3: TGTGCCAGCAGCTTAAGTCCAGCGGGGACCACAGATACGCAGTATTTT. Its protein product is CASSLSPAGTTDTQYF.

The J gene is TRBJ2-1, the V gene TRBV10-1; D may be TRBD1 (5 bases). Deletions cut 2 bases from V and 8 bases from J, with 19 bases between. Germline V lookup: CDR1 WNHNN, CDR2 SYGVQD (reference sequence). The CDR3 has 16 amino acids. Written as DNA, the CDR3 is TGCGCCAGCAGTGAGACACGGCCCTTAACCAGGGATGAGCAGTTCTTC. This translates into CASSETRPLTRDEQFF.

This clonotype has at least ten counts. The chain has TRBV7-9 and TRBJ1-3; 9 bases fit TRBD1. The CDR3 loop spans 14 amino acids. Germline trimming cut 5 bases from V and 8 bases from J; bases unmatched to any gene: 7. Germline V gives CDR1 SEHNR, CDR2 FQNEAQ (reference sequence). The CDR3 DNA is TGTGCCAGCAGCACGCGGACAGGGGCGGACACCATATATTTT. The encoded protein is CASSTRTGADTIYF.

This clonotype was counted a few times. This chain connects TRBV29-1 to TRBJ2-5; D may be TRBD1 or TRBD2 (5 bases each). Germline CDR1 SQVTM, CDR2 ANQGSEA. Trimming took off 5 bases at V and 2 bases at J, with 9 bases between the two ends. The CDR3 length is 12 residues. The CDR3 nucleotides are TGCAGCGTTAGGGGAGTGCAAGAGACCCAGTACTTC. Protein sequence: CSVRGVQETQYF.

This clonotype was seen many times. The J gene is TRBJ1-5, the V gene TRBV12-3 or TRBV12-4, with D maybe TRBD1 (5 bases). The CDR3 loop spans 13 amino acids. V gave up 6 bases and J gave up 6 bases, with 12 bases separating them. For the CDR3, the DNA is TGTGCCAGCAGCCCTCAGGGTTTTCAGCCCCAGCATTTT. It translates to CASSPQGFQPQHF.

The V gene is TRBV6-1, the J gene TRBJ1-5, with D possibly being TRBD1 (5 bases). Trimming took 6 bases from V and 4 from J, leaving 16 bases between them. Germline-derived CDR1 and CDR2 are MNHNS and SASEGT. This CDR3 is 15 amino acids long. CDR3: CASRTTPGLNQPQHF. The DNA of the CDR3 is TGTGCCAGCAGAACTACCCCGGGACTAAATCAGCCCCAGCATTTT.

The chain is built from TRBV29-1 and TRBJ1-1, with 8 bases fitting TRBD1. The germline CDR1 and CDR2 sequences are SQVTM and ANQGSEA. V lost 6 bases, J lost 6 bases, and 9 bases stayed unmatched. This CDR3 contains 13 residues. The DNA for the CDR3 is TGCAGCGTGACAGGGGTAGGAGGCCCTGAAGCTTTCTTT. This sequence encodes CSVTGVGGPEAFF.

This clonotype was recorded once. An end of the junction differs from the germline gene, which may be a read error. The chain uses TRBV12-3 or TRBV12-4 and TRBJ2-1; a weak D match, TRBD1 (7 bases). The CDR3 runs 16 residues. The CDR3 region is CASTVRRQGGYNEQLF. DNA of the CDR3: TGTGCCAGCACCGTCCGGCGGCAGGGGGGCTACAATGAGCAACTCTTC.

Only a few counts were recorded for this clonotype. V usage is TRBV30 and J usage is TRBJ2-7; TRBD2 aligns across 7 bases. Germline V gene lookup returns CDR1 GTSNPN and CDR2 SVGIG (reference sequence). V dropped 0 bases and J dropped 1; count of bases not matched to a gene: 9. The CDR3 is 16 residues long. The CDR3, as DNA: TGTGCCTGGAGTGTACGCGGCGGGAGTAGATCCTACGAGCAGTACTTC. It is translated as CAWSVRGGSRSYEQYF.

This clonotype occurred many times. The V call is TRBV20-1, the J call TRBJ1-2; D gene ambiguous. The V gene's germline CDR1 is DFQATT and CDR2 SNEGSKA (reference sequence). The CDR3 length is 12 residues. Trimming shortened V by 0 bases and J by 4 bases, and 6 bases separated the two germline ends. The CDR3 reads CSARDLSYGYTF. CDR3 coding DNA: TGCAGTGCTAGAGATTTGTCCTATGGCTACACCTTC.

There are many counts of this clonotype. The rearrangement links TRBV20-1 to TRBJ2-7, with 8 positions matching TRBD1. Germline CDR1 and CDR2: DFQATT and SNEGSKA (reference sequence). The CDR3 is made up of 13 amino acids. Trimming at V came to 5 bases and at J to 6 bases, leaving 9 bases not matched to a gene. CDR3: CSAGGQGWLEQYF. In nucleotides, the CDR3 is TGCAGTGCTGGCGGACAGGGTTGGCTCGAGCAGTACTTC.

This clonotype has a count of ten or more. CDR3 nucleotide sequence: TGTGCCAGCAGTGCCCTGGGACAGGGGGACAATGAGCAGTTCTTC. Its protein product is CASSALGQGDNEQFF. The chain uses TRBV25-1 and TRBJ2-1; 11 bases map to TRBD1. CDR3 length: 15 amino acids. V gave up 4 bases and J gave up 5 bases; unmatched junction bases: 4. CDR1 is MGHDK and CDR2 is SYGVNS in the germline V gene.

This clonotype has a count of ten or more. The chain is built from TRBV5-1 and TRBJ2-7; 7 bases match TRBD2. With 2 bases clipped from V and 4 bases from J, the junction kept 3 bases outside the gene matches. The CDR3 sequence is 13 residues long. Germline lookup yields CDR1 SGHRS and CDR2 YFSETQ. The CDR3 DNA reads as TGCGCCAGCAGCTTCGATAGCGGGTACGAGCAGTACTTC. Translating it yields CASSFDSGYEQYF.

This clonotype was counted many times. This sequence joins TRBV19 and TRBJ1-6; D unclear. Germline lookup yields CDR1 LNHDA and CDR2 SQIVND (reference sequence). The CDR3 has 19 amino acids. V gave up 2 bases and J gave up 7 bases, with 24 bases separating them. CDR3 in amino acids: CASSILPGSKGRQNSPLHF. The CDR3 DNA reads TGTGCCAGTAGTATATTGCCAGGATCGAAAGGCCGCCAAAATTCACCCCTCCACTTT.

The chain carries TRBV9 and TRBJ1-2; D is unclear. This CDR3 spans 11 amino acids. The germline gives CDR1 SGDLS, CDR2 YYNGEE. The germline V and J ends were trimmed by 3 bases and 5 bases, with 5 bases remaining between them. The CDR3, as DNA: TGTGCCAGCAGCGGTACGTATGGCTACACCTTC. Translation gives CASSGTYGYTF.

CDR3 in DNA: TGTGCCAGCAGCCCTCAGGGGGCTGCCTATGGCTACACCTTC. It yields the protein CASSPQGAAYGYTF. The chain is built from TRBV24-1 and TRBJ1-2, with 8 positions matching TRBD1. This CDR3 spans 14 amino acids. Trimming at V came to 11 bases and at J to 4 bases, leaving 11 bases not matched to a gene. Germline CDR1 and CDR2: KGHDR and SFDVKD.

This clonotype was observed a handful of times. The CDR3 reads CASTSTGNSEQYF. The CDR3 DNA reads as TGCGCCAGCACCTCGACAGGGAATAGCGAGCAGTACTTC. The J gene is TRBJ2-7, the V gene TRBV10-2; 7 bases line up with TRBD1. The length of the CDR3 is 13 residues. Germline trimming cut 7 bases from V and 6 bases from J; bases unmatched to any gene: 9. Germline assignment: CDR1 WSHSY and CDR2 SAAADI.

On this clonotype itself: A much larger clone lies a single base off, so this may be a read error. Written as DNA, the CDR3 is TGCAGTGCCGTCATGAACAGGGGGGAACGCCAGCCCCAGCATTTT. Protein sequence: CSAVMNRGERQPQHF. The chain is built from TRBV20-1 and TRBJ1-5; 8 nucleotides line up with TRBD1. The V segment lost 6 bases and the J segment 7 bases; nucleotides outside the gene matches: 14. Germline CDR1 is DFQATT and CDR2 is SNEGSKA (reference sequence). The CDR3 totals 15 residues.

This chain links TRBV4-3 with TRBJ1-2; D unclear. The V and J ends lost 0 bases and 4 bases respectively, with 6 bases between them. The CDR3 covers 13 residues. Germline assignment: CDR1 LGHNA and CDR2 YSLEER. CDR3 sequence: CASSQDIGYGYTF. For the CDR3, the DNA is TGCGCCAGCAGCCAAGATATCGGCTATGGCTACACCTTC.

This clonotype occurred a few times. The chain has TRBV6-1 and TRBJ2-5, with a tentative D call TRBD2 (5 bases). Germline-derived CDR1 and CDR2 are MNHNS and SASEGT. The ends were cut back, 2 bases at V and 4 bases at J, with 11 bases in the middle. The CDR3 has 14 residues. Here the CDR3 DNA reads TGTGCCAGCAGTGAATTCAGAGGGCCAGAGACCCAGTACTTC. This codes for CASSEFRGPETQYF.

The V and J genes are TRBV2 and TRBJ1-6; D perhaps matches TRBD1 (6 bases). Germline V gene sequence: CDR1 SNHLY, CDR2 FYNNEI. CDR3 length: 12 amino acids. Trimming left V 8 bases short and J 14 bases short, with 16 bases between. CDR3 sequence: CASRRGAEALHF. The CDR3 coding sequence is TGTGCCAGCCGGAGGGGGGCAGAGGCCCTCCACTTT.

This clonotype was seen repeatedly, ten times or more. The genes are TRBV7-9 and TRBJ2-2; no clear D. CDR3 length: 14 residues. In germline, CDR1 is SEHNR, CDR2 FQNEAQ (reference sequence). The V end was cut by 5 bases, the J end by 0 bases, with 7 bases between. The CDR3 DNA is TGTGCCAGCAGCCGATCGGCGAACACCGGGGAGCTGTTTTTT. Translated, it gives CASSRSANTGELFF.